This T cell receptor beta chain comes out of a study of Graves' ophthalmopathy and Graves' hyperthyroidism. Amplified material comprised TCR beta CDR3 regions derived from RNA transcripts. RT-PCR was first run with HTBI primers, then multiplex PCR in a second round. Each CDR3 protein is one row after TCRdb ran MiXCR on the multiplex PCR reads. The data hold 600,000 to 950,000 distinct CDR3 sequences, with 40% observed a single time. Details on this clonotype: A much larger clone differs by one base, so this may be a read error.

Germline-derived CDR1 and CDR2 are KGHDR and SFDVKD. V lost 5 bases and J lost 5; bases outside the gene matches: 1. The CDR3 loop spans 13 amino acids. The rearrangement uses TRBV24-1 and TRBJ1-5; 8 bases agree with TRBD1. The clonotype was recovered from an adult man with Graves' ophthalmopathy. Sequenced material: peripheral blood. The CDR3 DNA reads TGTGCCACCAGTGCGACAGGGGATCAGCCCCAGCATTTT. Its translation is CATSATGDQPQHF.